This T cell receptor beta chain comes out of a study of glioma-infiltrating T cells. General study points: Tissue-blood divergence was below expectation in non-neoplastic patients, above in gliomas.

This clonotype was observed a handful of times. Its antigen is currently unknown. CDR3 length: 16 amino acids. V was pared by 3 bases and J by 0 bases, with 14 bases between. Looked up from germline, CDR1 is SGHKS and CDR2 is YYEKEE (reference sequence). Using RNA template, CDR3s of TCR alpha and beta were amplified with iRepertoire arm-PCR. One-step reverse transcription and amplification started from approximately 100-400 ng of tissue mRNA or PBMC total RNA. TCRdb reanalysed the multiplex PCR reads using MiXCR and keeps one entry per CDR3 protein. Seen here are roughly 120,000 distinct CDR3 sequences, 25% to 30% observed once, and the top ten hold roughly 30%.

The source of this sequence is a human donor with low-grade glioma or glioblastoma, undergoing nonglioma brain surgery, or in good health (not recorded which). The chain carries TRBV5-5 and TRBJ2-3; TRBD1 or TRBD2 may be the D gene (7 bases each). The sample was glioma tissue, nonneoplastic brain tissue, or PBMCs (not recorded which). This chain's CDR3 is CASSWGQGGSTDTQYF. Here the CDR3 DNA reads TGTGCCAGCAGCTGGGGGCAGGGGGGGAGCACAGATACGCAGTATTTT.